These 23 T cell receptor beta chains share one sample of origin, sequenced in a study of blood T cell repertoires in COVID-19. The repertoire was sequenced with immunoSEQ multiplex PCR; TCRdb's copy has only in-frame clones and lacks some. Of some 110,000 clones detected, roughly 79% appear once; the ten largest clones hold less than 8%. Sequenced: peripheral blood. The receptors here all came from a man between 65 and 85 years old with active or convalescent COVID-19.

This clone was counted a single time. The chain recombines TRBV27 with TRBJ2-7; TRBD2 aligns across 9 bases. J gave up 3 bases and V 0 bases, and 6 bases lay outside the gene matches. This CDR3 comprises 16 residues. Germline CDR1 and CDR2: MNHEY and SMNVEV (reference sequence). CDR3 region: CASSLSGSGGLYEQYF. CDR3 sequence (DNA): TGTGCCAGCAGTTTATCTGGCAGCGGGGGGCTCTACGAGCAGTACTTC.

The rearrangement links TRBV5-1 to TRBJ2-1; TRBD2 agrees at 10 bases. The CDR3 has 17 residues. V shed 4 bases and J 7 bases; nucleotides not matched to a gene: 14. CDR1 and CDR2 (germline): SGHRS, YFSETQ. This chain's CDR3 is CASSRSGSAGGLNEQFF. In DNA, the CDR3 is TGCGCCAGCAGCCGGTCAGGGTCAGCGGGAGGGCTTAATGAGCAGTTCTTC.

The chain joins TRBV4-3 to TRBJ2-3; maybe TRBD2 (8 bases). Trimming took 0 bases from V and 2 from J, leaving 27 bases between them. The CDR3 loop spans 21 amino acids. Per germline, CDR1 LGHNA and CDR2 YSLEER. The CDR3 DNA reads as TGCGCCAGCAGCCAAGATCGGACAACTCGCGGGGGGAGGGGGCACACAGATACGCAGTATTTT. Translating it yields CASSQDRTTRGGRGHTDTQYF.

The chain carries TRBV24-1 and TRBJ2-5; 11 bases are a match to TRBD1. V trimming: 4 bases; J trimming: 5 bases; junction bases outside the gene matches: 8. The germline gives CDR1 KGHDR, CDR2 SFDVKD. The CDR3 loop spans 16 amino acids. CDR3 amino acids: CATSDPKDRGRETQYF. The DNA for the CDR3 is TGTGCCACCAGTGACCCCAAGGACAGGGGGCGGGAGACCCAGTACTTC.

The J gene is TRBJ2-2, the V gene TRBV18; no clear D gene. CDR3 length: 13 amino acids. CDR1 and CDR2 from the germline V gene are KGHSH and LQKENI. Trimming pared 5 bases from V and 6 bases from J, leaving 10 bases between. CDR3 sequence: CASSIRVAGELFF. The CDR3 nucleotides read TGTGCCAGCTCAATCCGGGTGGCCGGGGAGCTGTTTTTT.

The rearrangement links TRBV30 to TRBJ1-2; D remains unclear. Germline CDR1 reads GTSNPN; CDR2 reads SVGIG (reference sequence). The V end lost 3 bases, the J end lost 5 bases, and 7 bases lay between the germline ends. This CDR3 is 11 amino acids long. The CDR3 DNA reads TGTGCCTGGAGGGTTCTATATGGCTACACCTTC. Encoded protein: CAWRVLYGYTF.

This chain links TRBV19 with TRBJ2-2; TRBD2 agrees at 14 bases. Germline V gene sequence: CDR1 LNHDA, CDR2 SQIVND (reference sequence). The CDR3 has 18 residues. Trimming cost V 7 bases and J 5 bases; bases outside gene matches: 12. Here the CDR3 reads CASTRGLAGGPRTGELFF. The CDR3 DNA reads as TGTGCCAGTACCCGAGGACTAGCGGGGGGCCCGAGAACCGGGGAGCTGTTTTTT. The entire variable domain, with the rest obtained from reference TRBV19 and TRBJ2-2, is as follows: DGGITQSPKYLFRKEGQNVTLSCEQNLNHDAMYWYRQDPGQGLRLIYYSQIVNDFQKGDIAEGYSVSREKKESFPLTVTSAQKNPTAFYLCASTRGLAGGPRTGELFFGEGSRLTVL.

The chain has TRBV13 and TRBJ2-7, with TRBD2 identical over 9 bases. The J segment lost 3 bases and the V segment lost 3 bases, leaving 3 bases of the junction unmatched. Germline CDR1 and CDR2: PRHDT and FYEKMQ (reference sequence). This CDR3 has 14 amino acids. The CDR3 region is CASSLGREGYEQYF. The CDR3 coding sequence is TGTGCCAGCAGCTTGGGGCGGGAGGGCTACGAGCAGTACTTC.

V gene TRBV5-4 combines with J gene TRBJ2-7, with 11 bases matching TRBD1. CDR3 length equals 16 residues. Trimming cost V 4 bases and J 4 bases; bases outside gene matches: 10. From germline, CDR1 is SGHNT and CDR2 YYREEE (reference sequence). The CDR3 region has the DNA TGTGCCAGCAGCCCACGTGGGACAGGGGGAGAGTACGAGCAGTACTTC. Encoded protein: CASSPRGTGGEYEQYF.

The chain employs TRBV3-1 (or the pseudogene TRBV3-2) and TRBJ2-7; no clear D. With 3 bases removed from V and 0 bases from J, the gap between germline ends came to 3 bases. Germline V gene lookup returns CDR1 LGHDT and CDR2 YNNKEL (reference sequence). The length of the CDR3 is 12 residues. The CDR3 here is CASSHLSYEQYF. DNA of the CDR3: TGTGCCAGCAGCCATCTCTCCTACGAGCAGTACTTC.

The chain couples TRBV18 to TRBJ2-1; 12 nucleotides line up with TRBD2. CDR1 is KGHSH and CDR2 is LQKENI in the germline V gene. Germline trimming cut 0 bases from V and 0 bases from J; bases unmatched to any gene: 6. The CDR3 loop spans 19 amino acids. This CDR3 is CASSPPKGLAGSSYNEQFF. The CDR3, as DNA: TGTGCCAGCTCACCACCTAAAGGACTAGCGGGGAGCTCCTACAATGAGCAGTTCTTC. Full variable domain (outside the CDR3, taken from reference TRBV18 and TRBJ2-1): NAGVMQNPRHLVRRRGQEARLRCSPMKGHSHVYWYRQLPEEGLKFMVYLQKENIIDESGMPKERFSAEFPKEGPSILRIQQVVRGDSAAYFCASSPPKGLAGSSYNEQFFGPGTRLTVL.

The rearrangement joins TRBV10-3 to TRBJ2-7; 8 bases map to TRBD1. J lost 4 bases, V lost 5 bases, and 7 bases had no gene match. Germline CDR1 and CDR2: ENHRY and SYGVKD. The CDR3 has 14 residues. CDR3 in amino acids: CAISFAGGEYEQYF. The DNA of the CDR3 is TGTGCCATCAGTTTCGCAGGGGGCGAGTACGAGCAGTACTTC.

This clone was detected a few times. The CDR3 loop is CASSIPAPTSGGYNEQFF. CDR3 DNA: TGTGCCAGTAGTATACCCGCCCCGACTAGCGGGGGTTACAATGAGCAGTTCTTC. V is TRBV19 and J is TRBJ2-1, with TRBD2 identical over 12 bases. V lost 2 bases to trimming and J lost 4 bases; unmatched junction nucleotides: 9. The CDR3 runs 18 residues. Germline assignment: CDR1 LNHDA and CDR2 SQIVND (reference sequence).

This clone was seen more than once but under ten times. The genes are TRBV28 and TRBJ1-2, with TRBD1 as a possible D gene (5 bases). The germline V and J ends were trimmed by 3 bases and 7 bases, with 18 bases remaining between them. Germline lookup yields CDR1 MDHEN and CDR2 SYDVKM. The CDR3 totals 15 residues. The chain's CDR3 is CASSFIGRGFRGYTF. The CDR3 DNA reads as TGTGCCAGCAGTTTCATTGGGAGGGGATTCCGTGGCTACACCTTC.

This clone was counted at least ten times. The CDR3 DNA follows: TGTGCCAGCATTGGGGGCTTCAATCAGCCCCAGCATTTT. Residues: CASIGGFNQPQHF. The chain uses TRBV6-6 and TRBJ1-5; a possible D gene is TRBD1 (6 bases). The CDR3 is 13 residues long. Trimming shortened V by 7 bases and J by 3 bases, and 10 bases separated the two germline ends. CDR1 is MNHNY and CDR2 is SVGAGI in the germline V gene (reference sequence).

This clone was detected only a few times. The CDR3 loop is CASSRTWRTDTQYF. CDR3 nucleotides: TGTGCCAGCAGCAGGACATGGCGGACAGATACGCAGTATTTT. V usage is TRBV7-2 and J usage is TRBJ2-3, with D tentatively TRBD1 (5 bases). Trimming removed 5 bases at V and 3 bases at J, with 12 bases between. Germline CDR1 reads SGHTA; CDR2 reads FQGNSA. The CDR3 spans 14 residues.

In this sample, this clone turned up a few times. The rearrangement links TRBV11-2 to TRBJ1-2; no definite D call. The CDR3 runs to 14 residues. V dropped 0 bases and J dropped 4 bases, with 9 bases sitting between them. The germline CDR1 and CDR2 sequences are SGHAT and FQNNGV. CDR3 DNA sequence: TGTGCCAGCAGCTTAGAGCCAGCAGGCTATGGCTACACCTTC. This gives the protein CASSLEPAGYGYTF.

This clone was detected only once. This chain uses TRBV3-1 (or the pseudogene TRBV3-2) with TRBJ2-3; 8 bases match TRBD2. J gave up 3 bases and V 4 bases, and 6 bases lay outside the gene matches. This CDR3 has 15 amino acids. Germline CDR1 and CDR2: LGHDT and YNNKEL (reference sequence). The CDR3 coding sequence is TGTGCCAGCAGCCCTCGGGGGGGCCTGACAGATACGCAGTATTTT. This codes for CASSPRGGLTDTQYF.

The chain links TRBV10-2 to TRBJ1-4; D is ambiguous. CDR1 is WSHSY, CDR2 SAAADI, per germline. Trimming left V 7 bases short and J 2 bases short, with 8 bases between. The CDR3 covers 13 residues. CDR3 sequence reads: CASTAGTNEKLFF. The CDR3 nucleotides read TGCGCCAGCACCGCGGGTACTAATGAAAAACTGTTTTTT.

The rearrangement joins TRBV19 to TRBJ2-3; D possibly corresponds to TRBD2 (6 bases). V was clipped by 0 bases and J by 0 bases, with 10 bases between them. The CDR3 runs 16 residues. CDR1 is LNHDA, CDR2 SQIVND, per germline (reference sequence). DNA of the CDR3: TGTGCCAGTAGTATAGATCTCAGCGGGAGCACAGATACGCAGTATTTT. This codes for CASSIDLSGSTDTQYF.

The chain uses TRBV6-5 and TRBJ2-3; TRBD2 is a possible D gene (6 bases). Germline CDR1 reads MNHEY; CDR2 reads SVGAGI. V lost 4 bases and J 4 bases, leaving 12 bases between the germline ends. CDR3 length equals 14 residues. The CDR3 is CASSSVEGADTQYF. DNA of the CDR3: TGTGCCAGCAGTTCCGTGGAGGGCGCAGATACGCAGTATTTT.

The chain carries TRBV5-4 and TRBJ2-7, with 7 positions matching TRBD2. The V segment lost 4 bases and the J segment 0 bases; nucleotides outside the gene matches: 4. Germline lookup yields CDR1 SGHNT and CDR2 YYREEE (reference sequence). The CDR3 length is 14 residues. The CDR3 DNA reads TGTGCCAGCAGCCCCCAGCGGGACTCCTACGAGCAGTACTTC. This translates into CASSPQRDSYEQYF.

This clone was seen only once. The rearrangement uses TRBV7-2 and TRBJ1-2, with D tentatively TRBD1 (5 bases). Germline CDR1 and CDR2: SGHTA and FQGNSA. V was pared by 4 bases and J by 7 bases, with 10 bases between. This CDR3 contains 12 residues. CDR3 in DNA: TGTGCCAGCAGCTCCGGGGGGGTTGGCTACACCTTC. It yields the protein CASSSGGVGYTF.